This passage covers 21 T cell receptor beta chains from one sample sequenced in a study of cytomegalovirus exposure and HLA in healthy donors. In the PCR, 60 Vbeta and 13 Jbeta primers were used. The table came from immunoSEQ multiplex PCR; TCRdb's copy has only in-frame clones and leaves some out. This table holds some 130,000 clones, less than 85% found once. Sample: PBMCs. These receptors were obtained from a man aged 40-49 years in good health and CMV-seronegative.

V is TRBV6-6 and J is TRBJ1-4; TRBD1 is a possible D gene (5 bases). Germline CDR1 MNHNY, CDR2 SVGAGI (reference sequence). This CDR3 comprises 13 residues. Between the trimmed V and J ends, which lost 8 bases and 4 bases, there was a span of 11 bases. CDR3 amino acids: CASRSGINEKLFF. The CDR3, as DNA: TGTGCCAGCCGTTCAGGGATTAATGAAAAACTGTTTTTT.

The V and J genes are TRBV15 and TRBJ2-2; weak D call: TRBD1 (7 bases). V lost 6 bases, J lost 5 bases, and 13 bases lay in between. This CDR3 region has 14 residues. From germline, CDR1 is LNHNV and CDR2 YYDKDF (reference sequence). This CDR3 reads CATRDSGGTGELFF. CDR3 DNA: TGTGCCACCAGAGATTCAGGGGGGACCGGGGAGCTGTTTTTT. Combining the CDR3 with reference TRBV15 and TRBJ2-2 gives the whole variable domain DAMVIQNPRYQVTQFGKPVTLSCSQTLNHNVMYWYQQKSSQAPKLLFHYYDKDFNNEADTPDNFQSRRPNTSFCFLDIRSPGLGDTAMYLCATRDSGGTGELFFGEGSRLTVL.

This chain connects TRBV28 to TRBJ1-5, with a possible D match to TRBD1 (6 bases). Trimming cost V 8 bases and J 0 bases, with 11 bases left between them. There are 14 residues in the CDR3. CDR1 and CDR2 (germline): MDHEN, SYDVKM. For the CDR3, the DNA is TGTGCCAGCGAAGGGGGGGGTAGCAATCAGCCCCAGCATTTT. Translation gives CASEGGGSNQPQHF. Drawing the rest from reference TRBV28 and TRBJ1-5, the complete variable domain is DVKVTQSSRYLVKRTGEKVFLECVQDMDHENMFWYRQDPGLGLRLIYFSYDVKMKEKGDIPEGYSVSREKKERFSLILESASTNQTSMYLCASEGGGSNQPQHFGDGTRLSIL.

The chain has TRBV4-1 and TRBJ2-7; D possibly corresponds to TRBD1 (5 bases). V was cut by 1 base and J by 1 base, with 14 bases left in between. Germline CDR1 and CDR2: MGHRA and YSYEKL. There are 16 residues in the CDR3. CDR3 sequence (DNA): TGCGCCAGCAGCCAAGTATGGGGCAGTGCATCCTACGAGCAGTACTTC. As protein: CASSQVWGSASYEQYF.

The V and J genes are TRBV7-9 and TRBJ2-5; maybe TRBD1 (5 bases). The CDR3 contains 15 residues. Per germline, CDR1 SEHNR and CDR2 FQNEAQ (reference sequence). V lost 1 base and J 4 bases, leaving 13 bases between the germline ends. CDR3 sequence reads: CASSLEAGPTETQYF. The DNA for the CDR3 is TGTGCCAGCAGCTTAGAGGCAGGGCCGACAGAGACCCAGTACTTC. Using reference TRBV7-9 and TRBJ2-5 for the parts outside the CDR3, the full variable domain is DTGVSQNPRHKITKRGQNVTFRCDPISEHNRLYWYRQTLGQGPEFLTYFQNEAQLEKSRLLSDRFSAERPKGSFSTLEIQRTEQGDSAMYLCASSLEAGPTETQYFGPGTRLLVL.

This clone was counted between two and nine times. The chain links TRBV18 to TRBJ2-7; D may be TRBD1 (6 bases). Trimming took off 3 bases at V and 3 bases at J, with 12 bases between the two ends. There are 14 residues in the CDR3. Germline V gives CDR1 KGHSH, CDR2 LQKENI. The CDR3, as DNA: TGTGCCAGCTCACCTTCGAGGGGGTACTACGAGCAGTACTTC. Encoded protein: CASSPSRGYYEQYF.

The count of this clone is one. The CDR3 bases are TGTGCCAGCACCCAGTTCGGGACATTGAACACTGAAGCTTTCTTT. It codes for CASTQFGTLNTEAFF. V and J are TRBV5-4 and TRBJ1-1; D may be TRBD1 (6 bases). The CDR3 covers 15 residues. V lost 6 bases and J 0 bases, leaving 15 bases between the germline ends. The V gene's germline CDR1 is SGHNT and CDR2 YYREEE (reference sequence).

V is TRBV9 and J is TRBJ2-2; D perhaps matches TRBD1 (6 bases). The CDR3 totals 17 residues. Trimming left V 3 bases short and J 1 base short, with 16 bases between. Germline V CDR1 and CDR2: SGDLS, YYNGEE. The CDR3 spells CASSALGRQENTGELFF. The CDR3 region has the DNA TGTGCCAGCAGCGCTCTTGGGAGACAGGAGAACACCGGGGAGCTGTTTTTT.

This chain joins TRBV28 and TRBJ1-5; D call uncertain. CDR3 size: 16 residues. The germline V gene has CDR1 MDHEN and CDR2 SYDVKM. The germline V and J ends were trimmed by 1 base and 3 bases, with 13 bases remaining between them. The CDR3 bases are TGTGCCAGCAGTTTATATAACAGCCTTATCAATCAGCCCCAGCATTTT. Residues: CASSLYNSLINQPQHF. The variable domain in full, completed from reference TRBV28 and TRBJ1-5, reads DVKVTQSSRYLVKRTGEKVFLECVQDMDHENMFWYRQDPGLGLRLIYFSYDVKMKEKGDIPEGYSVSREKKERFSLILESASTNQTSMYLCASSLYNSLINQPQHFGDGTRLSIL.

J is TRBJ2-5 and V is TRBV15; 12 bases are shared with TRBD1. Per germline, CDR1 LNHNV and CDR2 YYDKDF (reference sequence). V trimming: 3 bases; J trimming: 5 bases; junction bases outside the gene matches: 4. The CDR3 has 15 amino acids. The DNA for the CDR3 is TGTGCCACCAGCAGCGGGACAGGGGGCTGGGAGACCCAGTACTTC. Translation gives CATSSGTGGWETQYF.

The chain combines TRBV18 with TRBJ2-7; the match to TRBD2 covers 13 bases. CDR3 size: 15 residues. Germline assignment: CDR1 KGHSH and CDR2 LQKENI. V lost 1 base to trimming and J lost 5 bases; unmatched junction nucleotides: 2. The CDR3 nucleotides read TGTGCCAGCTCACCACGGACTAGCGGGAGCGACGAGCAGTACTTC. This sequence encodes CASSPRTSGSDEQYF.

V and J are TRBV7-2 and TRBJ1-1, with D unresolved. The CDR3 runs 14 residues. Germline V gene sequence: CDR1 SGHTA, CDR2 FQGNSA. Between the trimmed V and J ends, which lost 7 bases and 3 bases, there was a span of 15 bases. CDR3 nucleotides: TGTGCCAGCACCCCGTTACCCGGTTACACTGAAGCTTTCTTT. Its translation is CASTPLPGYTEAFF.

This clone has just a few counts. This chain links TRBV27 with TRBJ2-1; 10 bases map to TRBD2. This CDR3 contains 15 residues. Germline values: CDR1 MNHEY, CDR2 SMNVEV (reference sequence). V lost 2 bases and J lost 6; bases outside the gene matches: 4. CDR3 in DNA: TGTGCCAGCAGTTTACTAGCGGGAGCGTTCAATGAGCAGTTCTTC. As protein: CASSLLAGAFNEQFF.

Worth noting for this clone: One end of the junction varies from germline; a read error may be responsible. The genes are TRBV7-9 and TRBJ2-7; 8 bases are a match to TRBD2. Per germline, CDR1 SEHNR and CDR2 FQNEAQ (reference sequence). There are 12 residues in the CDR3. The CDR3 reads CSSSDLAGEQYF. CDR3 bases: TGTTCCAGCAGCGACCTAGCGGGCGAGCAGTACTTC.

The rearrangement uses TRBV5-6 and TRBJ2-5; 8 bases are a match to TRBD2. From germline, CDR1 is SGHDT and CDR2 YYEEEE. This CDR3 is built from 17 residues. With 4 bases clipped from V and 1 base from J, the junction kept 12 bases outside the gene matches. CDR3 protein: CASSPLGVSGTQETQYF. DNA of the CDR3: TGTGCCAGCAGCCCACTCGGGGTTAGCGGGACCCAAGAGACCCAGTACTTC.

The chain combines TRBV30 with TRBJ2-7, with D perhaps TRBD2 (5 bases). The V gene lost 0 bases and the J gene lost 1 base, with 22 bases spanning the gap. CDR1 and CDR2 (germline): GTSNPN, SVGIG (reference sequence). This CDR3 spans 18 amino acids. The CDR3 bases are TGTGCCTGGAGTGTACTTGTAGGAAGGACTCGCCGATCCTACGAGCAGTACTTC. Amino acids: CAWSVLVGRTRRSYEQYF. The complete variable domain, with remaining parts taken from reference TRBV30 and TRBJ2-7, reads SQTIHQWPATLVQPVGSPLSLECTVEGTSNPNLYWYRQAAGRGLQLLFYSVGIGQISSEVPQNLSASRPQDRQFILSSKKLLLSDSGFYLCAWSVLVGRTRRSYEQYFGPGTRLTVT.

The gene calls are TRBV5-6 and TRBJ1-1; D gene uncertain. CDR3 length: 14 amino acids. Germline CDR1 reads SGHDT; CDR2 reads YYEEEE. V lost 4 bases, J lost 1 base, and 11 bases lay in between. The CDR3: CASSPLTPNTEAFF. In nucleotides, the CDR3 is TGTGCCAGCAGCCCTCTGACACCGAACACTGAAGCTTTCTTT.

The chain combines TRBV28 with TRBJ1-5, with TRBD1 matching 8 bases. This CDR3 spans 16 amino acids. V gave up 2 bases and J gave up 4 bases; unmatched junction bases: 7. Germline CDR1 is MDHEN and CDR2 is SYDVKM. The CDR3 bases are TGTGCCAGCAGTTTAGGCAGGGGGCGGACGAATCAGCCCCAGCATTTT. Amino acids: CASSLGRGRTNQPQHF.

This chain joins TRBV10-3 and TRBJ1-2, with D maybe TRBD1 (6 bases). V was pared by 10 bases and J by 6 bases, with 9 bases between. CDR3 size: 10 residues. Germline V CDR1 and CDR2: ENHRY, SYGVKD. The CDR3 spells CATQGNGYTF. CDR3 in DNA: TGTGCCACACAGGGTAATGGCTACACCTTC.

The chain carries TRBV2 and TRBJ1-2, with D possibly being TRBD1 (6 bases). This CDR3 is 19 amino acids long. V lost 6 bases and J 0 bases, leaving 26 bases between the germline ends. The germline V gene has CDR1 SNHLY and CDR2 FYNNEI. For the CDR3, the DNA is TGTGCCAGCAGCCGTAGCCCCCGAGACAGGATAGCTGCTAACTATGGCTACACCTTC. Translation gives CASSRSPRDRIAANYGYTF.

J is TRBJ2-5 and V is TRBV6-1; 7 nucleotides align to TRBD2. CDR1 and CDR2 from the germline V gene are MNHNS and SASEGT. The junction had 9 bases not matched to a gene; V was cut back by 3 bases and J by 5 bases. The CDR3 is 15 amino acids. CDR3 residues: CASSDNLGGGETQYF. As DNA, the CDR3 is TGTGCCAGCAGTGATAATTTGGGGGGAGGGGAGACCCAGTACTTC.